These T cell receptor beta chains were read from a single sample in a study of beta chain features in type 1 diabetes. Clones were sequenced by immunoSEQ multiplex PCR, and TCRdb holds only the in-frame ones, with some missing. The sample lists around 160,000 clones, under 60% occurring once. Sequenced input: Tregs from blood. The receptors come from a man aged 18-30 years in good health. CDR3s include the opening cysteine and the closing phenylalanine or tryptophan. The D gene is left open where the match is weak. Not all rows give a size; the values are once, few, many and, for expanded clones, a class.

abundance: NA; d_gene: NA; j_gene: TRBJ2-2; v_gene: TRBV6-1; CDR3aa: CASSEARYTGELFF; CDR3nt: TGTGCCAGCAGTGAAGCCAGATACACCGGGGAGCTGTTTTTT
abundance: NA; d_gene: NA; j_gene: TRBJ2-6; v_gene: TRBV5-1; CDR3aa: CASSFGATSGANVLTF; CDR3nt: TGCGCCAGCAGCTTTGGGGCCACCTCAGGGGCCAACGTCCTGACTTTC
abundance: NA; d_gene: NA; j_gene: TRBJ1-3; v_gene: TRBV14; CDR3aa: CASSQDWRTGNTIYF; CDR3nt: TGTGCCAGCAGCCAAGATTGGAGGACTGGAAACACCATATATTTT
abundance: NA; d_gene: TRBD2; j_gene: TRBJ2-1; v_gene: TRBV9; CDR3aa: CASSLRPSGGHYNEQFF; CDR3nt: TGTGCCAGCAGCCTTCGGCCTAGCGGGGGCCACTACAATGAGCAGTTCTTC
abundance: NA; d_gene: TRBD1; j_gene: TRBJ2-4; v_gene: TRBV25-1; CDR3aa: CASSGSGTGRNIQYF; CDR3nt: TGTGCCAGCAGTGGTTCAGGGACAGGGAGGAACATTCAGTACTTC
abundance: NA; d_gene: NA; j_gene: TRBJ1-1; v_gene: TRBV7-9; CDR3aa: CASGRGAVGTEAFF; CDR3nt: TGTGCCAGCGGTCGGGGGGCGGTGGGGACTGAAGCTTTCTTT
abundance: few; d_gene: NA; j_gene: TRBJ2-1; v_gene: TRBV7-2; CDR3aa: CASSLQGGNEQFF; CDR3nt: TGTGCCAGCAGCTTACAGGGGGGCAATGAGCAGTTCTTC
abundance: NA; d_gene: TRBD1; j_gene: TRBJ1-1; v_gene: TRBV7-6; CDR3aa: CASDRDRGKNTEAFF; CDR3nt: TGTGCCAGCGATCGGGACAGGGGGAAAAACACTGAAGCTTTCTTT
abundance: NA; d_gene: TRBD1; j_gene: TRBJ1-2; v_gene: TRBV9; CDR3aa: CASNPTGANYGYTF; CDR3nt: TGTGCCAGCAACCCAACAGGGGCGAACTATGGCTACACCTTC
abundance: NA; d_gene: NA; j_gene: TRBJ1-6; v_gene: TRBV7-2; CDR3aa: CASSLLRYREDNSPLHF; CDR3nt: TGTGCCAGCAGCTTACTTAGATATAGGGAGGATAATTCACCCCTCCACTTT
abundance: few; d_gene: TRBD1; j_gene: TRBJ1-1; v_gene: TRBV29-1; CDR3aa: CSVAGKTGVNTEAFF; CDR3nt: TGCAGCGTTGCCGGGAAAACAGGGGTTAACACTGAAGCTTTCTTT
abundance: NA; d_gene: TRBD1; j_gene: TRBJ2-7; v_gene: TRBV5-4; CDR3aa: CASSPRTGGPSGQYF; CDR3nt: TGTGCCAGCAGCCCCAGGACAGGGGGCCCAAGTGGGCAGTACTTC
abundance: NA; d_gene: TRBD1; j_gene: TRBJ1-6; v_gene: TRBV5-6; CDR3aa: CASSETGTGVSPLHF; CDR3nt: TGTGCCAGCAGCGAAACCGGGACAGGGGTTTCACCCCTCCACTTT
abundance: few; d_gene: NA; j_gene: TRBJ2-1; v_gene: TRBV7-9; CDR3aa: CASSRPTDYNEQFF; CDR3nt: TGTGCCAGCAGCCGACCTACAGATTACAATGAGCAGTTCTTC
abundance: few; d_gene: NA; j_gene: TRBJ2-2; v_gene: TRBV28; CDR3aa: CASSLGSANTGELFF; CDR3nt: TGTGCCAGCAGTTTGGGCAGTGCGAACACCGGGGAGCTGTTTTTT
abundance: NA; d_gene: NA; j_gene: TRBJ1-4; v_gene: TRBV4-3; CDR3aa: CASSHDGTGEKLFF; CDR3nt: TGCGCCAGCAGCCACGACGGGACTGGGGAAAAACTGTTTTTT
abundance: NA; d_gene: NA; j_gene: TRBJ2-1; v_gene: TRBV19; CDR3aa: CATRGVDFNEQFF; CDR3nt: TGTGCCACCCGCGGGGTGGATTTCAATGAGCAGTTCTTC
abundance: once; d_gene: NA; j_gene: TRBJ2-3; v_gene: TRBV4-2; CDR3aa: CASSPWDSTDADTQYF; CDR3nt: TGTGCCAGCAGCCCTTGGGACTCTACAGATGCAGATACGCAGTATTTT
abundance: NA; d_gene: NA; j_gene: TRBJ2-7; v_gene: TRBV7-2; CDR3aa: CASSLATGASYEQYF; CDR3nt: TGTGCCAGCAGCTTAGCGACTGGAGCCTCCTACGAGCAGTACTTC
abundance: NA; d_gene: TRBD2; j_gene: TRBJ2-1; v_gene: TRBV5-1; CDR3aa: CASSFRTSGGANEQFF; CDR3nt: TGCGCCAGCAGCTTTCGTACTAGCGGGGGGGCCAATGAGCAGTTCTTC
abundance: NA; d_gene: NA; j_gene: TRBJ2-6; v_gene: TRBV7-3; CDR3aa: CASSLGQPGANVLTF; CDR3nt: TGTGCCAGCAGCTTAGGACAACCCGGGGCCAACGTCCTGACTTTC
abundance: NA; d_gene: NA; j_gene: TRBJ2-7; v_gene: TRBV7-9; CDR3aa: CASRTQGTGSYEQYF; CDR3nt: TGTGCCAGCAGGACCCAGGGTACGGGCTCCTACGAGCAGTACTTC
abundance: few; d_gene: TRBD2; j_gene: TRBJ2-3; v_gene: TRBV19; CDR3aa: CASSIRTSGGRADTQYF; CDR3nt: TGTGCCAGTAGTATCCGGACTAGCGGGGGCCGAGCAGATACGCAGTATTTT
abundance: few; d_gene: TRBD1; j_gene: TRBJ2-7; v_gene: TRBV6-6; CDR3aa: CASSYGDRGEQYF; CDR3nt: TGTGCCAGCAGTTACGGGGACAGGGGTGAGCAGTACTTC
abundance: NA; d_gene: TRBD1; j_gene: TRBJ2-4; v_gene: TRBV27; CDR3aa: CASKSGTGERRGNIQYF; CDR3nt: TGTGCCAGCAAATCAGGGACAGGGGAAAGACGAGGAAACATTCAGTACTTC
abundance: few; d_gene: NA; j_gene: TRBJ2-2; v_gene: TRBV7-2; CDR3aa: CASSLVRLENTGELFF; CDR3nt: TGTGCCAGCAGCTTAGTTCGGCTAGAGAACACCGGGGAGCTGTTTTTT
abundance: NA; d_gene: NA; j_gene: TRBJ1-5; v_gene: TRBV10-3; CDR3aa: CAISPQGRGQPQHF; CDR3nt: TGTGCCATCAGTCCACAGGGAAGGGGTCAGCCCCAGCATTTT
abundance: NA; d_gene: TRBD1; j_gene: TRBJ1-1; v_gene: TRBV5-1; CDR3aa: CASSRPQGARRLNTEAFF; CDR3nt: TGCGCCAGCAGCCGCCCCCAGGGGGCACGACGTCTGAACACTGAAGCTTTCTTT
abundance: NA; d_gene: TRBD2; j_gene: TRBJ2-1; v_gene: TRBV6-6; CDR3aa: CATKAGALDNEQFF; CDR3nt: TGTGCCACCAAAGCGGGAGCCCTCGACAATGAGCAGTTCTTC
abundance: NA; d_gene: NA; j_gene: TRBJ2-7; v_gene: TRBV7-2; CDR3aa: CASSFQVSVPEQYF; CDR3nt: TGTGCCAGCAGCTTTCAAGTATCGGTGCCCGAGCAGTACTTC
abundance: NA; d_gene: TRBD1; j_gene: TRBJ2-3; v_gene: TRBV9; CDR3aa: CASSARTGDRTDTQYF; CDR3nt: TGTGCCAGCAGCGCCCGGACAGGGGATAGGACAGATACGCAGTATTTT
abundance: NA; d_gene: NA; j_gene: TRBJ2-7; v_gene: TRBV18; CDR3aa: CASSPGTQSYEQYF; CDR3nt: TGTGCCAGCTCACCCGGGACACAGTCCTACGAGCAGTACTTC
abundance: NA; d_gene: TRBD1; j_gene: TRBJ2-2; v_gene: TRBV18; CDR3aa: CASSPFGQGGNTGELFF; CDR3nt: TGTGCCAGCTCACCATTCGGACAGGGGGGGAACACCGGGGAGCTGTTTTTT
abundance: few; d_gene: TRBD1; j_gene: TRBJ2-2; v_gene: TRBV27; CDR3aa: CASSVLQGAPLKELFF; CDR3nt: TGTGCCAGCAGTGTCCTACAGGGGGCGCCCCTCAAGGAGCTGTTTTTT
abundance: NA; d_gene: TRBD1; j_gene: TRBJ2-7; v_gene: TRBV20-1; CDR3aa: CSATGAYEQYF; CDR3nt: TGCAGTGCCACAGGGGCCTACGAGCAGTACTTC
abundance: NA; d_gene: NA; j_gene: TRBJ1-1; v_gene: TRBV5-1; CDR3aa: CASSCTQGATEAFF; CDR3nt: TGCGCCAGCAGTTGCACACAGGGTGCCACTGAAGCTTTCTTT
abundance: NA; d_gene: TRBD1; j_gene: TRBJ1-5; v_gene: TRBV10-3; CDR3aa: CAISDRGRGNQPQHF; CDR3nt: TGTGCCATCAGTGACAGGGGGCGAGGCAATCAGCCCCAGCATTTT
abundance: NA; d_gene: TRBD1; j_gene: TRBJ1-6; v_gene: TRBV10-3; CDR3aa: CATGTGAFNSPLHF; CDR3nt: TGTGCCACGGGGACAGGGGCGTTTAATTCACCCCTCCACTTT
abundance: NA; d_gene: TRBD1; j_gene: TRBJ2-1; v_gene: TRBV6-1; CDR3aa: CASRIAGGNEQFF; CDR3nt: TGTGCCAGCAGGATAGCAGGGGGCAATGAGCAGTTCTTC
abundance: few; d_gene: TRBD1; j_gene: TRBJ2-5; v_gene: TRBV6-1; CDR3aa: CASSIPGQGRETQYF; CDR3nt: TGTGCCAGCAGTATACCGGGACAGGGGAGAGAGACCCAGTACTTC
abundance: NA; d_gene: TRBD1; j_gene: TRBJ2-7; v_gene: TRBV7-9; CDR3aa: CASSFRGQGADEQYF; CDR3nt: TGTGCCAGCAGCTTTAGGGGACAGGGGGCGGACGAGCAGTACTTC
abundance: NA; d_gene: TRBD1; j_gene: TRBJ1-2; v_gene: TRBV7-2; CDR3aa: CASSLDARGQGYGYTF; CDR3nt: TGTGCCAGCAGCTTAGACGCCAGGGGGCAGGGCTATGGCTACACCTTC
abundance: NA; d_gene: NA; j_gene: TRBJ2-3; v_gene: TRBV6-1; CDR3aa: CASRSTVSSTDTQYF; CDR3nt: TGTGCCAGCAGGTCGACAGTCTCCAGCACAGATACGCAGTATTTT
abundance: NA; d_gene: TRBD1; j_gene: TRBJ2-7; v_gene: TRBV6-6; CDR3aa: CASSYDTGQIYEQYF; CDR3nt: TGTGCCAGCAGTTACGACACGGGACAGATCTACGAGCAGTACTTC
abundance: NA; d_gene: NA; j_gene: TRBJ1-5; v_gene: TRBV12-5; CDR3aa: CASGSLGNQPQHF; CDR3nt: TGTGCTAGTGGTTCCCTCGGCAATCAGCCCCAGCATTTT
abundance: few; d_gene: NA; j_gene: TRBJ1-2; v_gene: TRBV28; CDR3aa: CASRPGPFDYGYTF; CDR3nt: TGTGCCAGCAGGCCCGGTCCTTTTGACTATGGCTACACCTTC
abundance: NA; d_gene: NA; j_gene: TRBJ2-5; v_gene: TRBV5-8; CDR3aa: CASSPRPGGKETQYF; CDR3nt: TGTGCCAGCAGCCCTAGACCTGGAGGAAAAGAGACCCAGTACTTC
abundance: NA; d_gene: TRBD2; j_gene: TRBJ2-3; v_gene: TRBV15; CDR3aa: CATSRTTHSGASTDTQYF; CDR3nt: TGTGCCACCAGCAGAACTACTCATAGCGGGGCTAGCACAGATACGCAGTATTTT
abundance: NA; d_gene: TRBD1; j_gene: TRBJ2-7; v_gene: TRBV28; CDR3aa: CASSTETGAGEQYF; CDR3nt: TGTGCCAGCAGTACCGAGACAGGGGCGGGGGAGCAGTACTTC
abundance: few; d_gene: NA; j_gene: TRBJ2-7; v_gene: TRBV2; CDR3aa: CASRESYEQYF; CDR3nt: TGTGCCAGCAGGGAGTCCTACGAGCAGTACTTC
abundance: few; d_gene: NA; j_gene: TRBJ1-4; v_gene: TRBV6-5; CDR3aa: CASSYLGRGNEKLFF; CDR3nt: TGTGCCAGCAGTTACTTAGGCAGGGGAAATGAAAAACTGTTTTTT